The clone carrying this TCR beta chain is a singleton in its sample. Method: immunoSEQ multiplex PCR; TCRdb's copy keeps in-frame clones and lacks some. Of approximately 530,000 clones listed, 90% to 97% are singletons. The data were taken from a study of shared clonotypes between healthy human individuals. The length of the CDR3 is 11 residues. Trimming pared 3 bases from V and 9 bases from J, leaving 8 bases between. Germline V gene sequence: CDR1 DFQATT, CDR2 SNEGSKA (reference sequence). The receptor was isolated from a woman aged 25-40 years in good health. The chain has TRBV20-1 and TRBJ2-2; D ambiguous. What was sequenced was naive CD4+ T cells sorted from blood. As for subset: CD45RA+ positively selected. In DNA, the CDR3 is TGCAGTGCTAGTTCCTATAGGGAGCTGTTTTTT. Protein product: CSASSYRELFF.